This is a list of T cell receptor beta chains from one sample in a study of tumor and adjacent non-tumor tissue in lung cancer. MiXCR, run by TCRdb on the multiplex PCR reads, gives a single entry per CDR3 protein. The sample records about 110,000 distinct CDR3 sequences, 75% to 90% being singletons. Sample: lung tumor tissue. Receptor source: a man aged 70-80 years with non-small cell lung cancer. CDR3s include the opening cysteine and the closing phenylalanine or tryptophan. Size is omitted from some rows. Given values are once, few, many or a class for expanded clones.

. | TRBV10-2 | CASRSPGPSSHEELF
. | TRBV11-3 | CANSKIQITRETQYF
. | TRBV5-1 | CASSLGTVNTEAFF
. | TRBV12-3/TRBV12-4 | CASSSSGGSYVQYF
once | TRBV6-5 | CANSYSGLAGPPGSEQYF
. | TRBV29-1 | CSAGQGPPRYGYSF
. | TRBV5-4 | CARSFKIGTGGTEAFF
. | TRBV11-1 | CASSLDRINQGTQYF
few | TRBV19 | CVSSLPDRGRGTEAFF
. | TRBV6-1 | CANSVSTEANEKLFF
. | TRBV29-1 | CSVRGNTGELFF
. | TRBV14 | CASSPPTGTIYEQYF
. | TRBV6-2/TRBV6-3 | CASKQGRNTGELFF
. | TRBV6-5 | CASCYWSNTGELFF
. | TRBV5-1 | CASSLLGSGRSYNEQFF
many | TRBV5-5 | CASSSGQGLNNFEQFF
. | TRBV20-1 | CSDRKGVYPSYEQYF
. | TRBV4-2 | CASSQAGGPHEQYF
. | TRBV12-3/TRBV12-4 | CVISIKDTRYF
. | TRBV12-3/TRBV12-4 | CANSITMDKQYF
. | TRBV11-3 | CASSLDPTGGKVEQFF
few | TRBV6-6 | CAISYFGWEQNSNQPQHF
. | TRBV6-5 | CANLSLVKNIQYF
. | TRBV10-3 | CAISPLQDTQYF
. | TRBV6-2/TRBV6-3 | CASNPELGNSWNEQFF
. | TRBV7-9 | CASSEDQSLYSYNGQFF
. | TRBV12-3/TRBV12-4 | CVSSRLAGVVETQYF
once | TRBV6-1 | CTAGTGGCTGAFF
. | TRBV10-2 | CASMSPGPSSHEQIF
. | TRBV10-2 | CASIPSLAYSGANVLAF
. | TRBV6-5 | CASSHGTETGELFF
. | TRBV29-1 | CRVVAEWPEAFF
. | TRBV29-1 | CSAHPGDNVLTF
. | TRBV7-2 | CASILVAGAPSSYNEQFF
. | TRBV4-2 | CASSQDPGLAVGEEFF
. | TRBV29-1 | CSVDGVAGGNETQYF
. | TRBV6-6 | CASSYPLRDSNTGELFF
. | TRBV12-3/TRBV12-4 | CAIGQVLSPNQPQHF
. | TRBV4-3 | CASNQDVAGANSPLHF
. | TRBV28 | CACGLPRQAQQPQYF
once | TRBV4-2 | CANSLGQGLHEQYF
. | TRBV29-1 | CSVDTGGSDPKYGYTF
few | TRBV29-1 | CSIGAGGETQYF
. | TRBV4-2 | CSSSPPIVGGIDYEQYF
. | TRBV7-6 | CASSLAQGVHKQFF
. | TRBV11-2 | CASKFSGGRVVFF
. | TRBV12-3/TRBV12-4 | CARSPDLAGGRGLQTQYF